This T cell receptor beta chain emerged from a study of cytomegalovirus exposure and HLA in healthy donors. Study information: From HLA-typed donors, an early data release held approximately 85 million unique TCRs. Of over 350 genotyped donors, roughly 81% grouped in the Caucasian-associated ancestry cluster.

Vbeta (60) and Jbeta (13) primers were used in the PCR. TCRdb's table, derived via immunoSEQ multiplex PCR, lists solely in-frame clones and lacks some. This table has just under 95,000 clones, roughly 81% appearing once. The V and J ends lost 1 base and 6 bases respectively, with 9 bases between them. Germline assignment: CDR1 SEHNR and CDR2 FQNEAQ (reference sequence). CDR3 length: 13 residues. This clone was observed a few times. The antigen is not known. Whole-study findings and limits: A missense variant in DCLRE1C was later tied to TCR beta V- and J-gene trimming.

The sequenced sample was PBMCs. This chain links TRBV7-9 with TRBJ1-1; D not resolved. The source is a young woman in good health and CMV-seropositive. CDR3 bases: TGTGCCAGCAGCTTAGATGGCGGGGCTGAAGCTTTCTTT. As protein: CASSLDGGAEAFF.